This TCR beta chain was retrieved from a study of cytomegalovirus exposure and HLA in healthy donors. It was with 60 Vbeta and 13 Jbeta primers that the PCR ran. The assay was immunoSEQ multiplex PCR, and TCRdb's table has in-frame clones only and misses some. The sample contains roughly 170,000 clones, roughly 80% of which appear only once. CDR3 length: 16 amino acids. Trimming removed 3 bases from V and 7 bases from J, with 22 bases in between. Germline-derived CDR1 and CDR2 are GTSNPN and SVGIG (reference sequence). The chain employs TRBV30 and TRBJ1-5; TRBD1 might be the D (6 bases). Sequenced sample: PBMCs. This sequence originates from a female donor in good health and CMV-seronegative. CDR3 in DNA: TGTGCCTGGAGAAAAGACCCCAGGGGCTGTAGACAGCCCCAGCATTTT. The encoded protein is CAWRKDPRGCRQPQHF. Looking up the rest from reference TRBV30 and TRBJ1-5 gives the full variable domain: SQTIHQWPATLVQPVGSPLSLECTVEGTSNPNLYWYRQAAGRGLQLLFYSVGIGQISSEVPQNLSASRPQDRQFILSSKKLLLSDSGFYLCAWRKDPRGCRQPQHFGDGTRLSIL.